One and the same sample provided the 22 T cell receptor beta chains below, sequenced in a study of graft-versus-host responses after intestinal transplantation. Assay used: immunoSEQ multiplex PCR; TCRdb lists only in-frame clones, some missing. The data contain tens of thousands of clones, just under 95% of them singletons. The sample was bone marrow, taken 700 to 750 days after intestinal transplantation. The receptors were sampled from a human patient who received an intestinal transplant, so some T cells may come from the graft donor.

This clone is judged medium-sized (0.01 to 0.1%). V usage is TRBV7-9 and J usage is TRBJ1-6, with D possibly TRBD1 on 5 matching bases. Trimming removed 8 bases from V and 5 bases from J, with 19 bases in between. The CDR3 length is 16 residues. Germline V gives CDR1 SEHNR, CDR2 FQNEAQ (reference sequence). The CDR3 reads CASSGGEGLNNSPLHF. The CDR3 DNA reads as TGTGCCAGCTCCGGGGGGGAGGGCCTTAATAATTCACCCCTCCACTTT. Together with reference TRBV7-9 and TRBJ1-6, the CDR3 gives the full variable domain: DTGVSQNPRHKITKRGQNVTFRCDPISEHNRLYWYRQTLGQGPEFLTYFQNEAQLEKSRLLSDRFSAERPKGSFSTLEIQRTEQGDSAMYLCASSGGEGLNNSPLHFGNGTRLTVT.

V usage is TRBV5-1 and J usage is TRBJ2-7; TRBD2 agrees at 10 bases. CDR3 size: 16 residues. V dropped 3 bases and J dropped 1; count of bases not matched to a gene: 7. Germline V gene sequence: CDR1 SGHRS, CDR2 YFSETQ. CDR3: CASSWGLAGDSYEQYF. DNA of the CDR3: TGCGCCAGCAGCTGGGGGCTAGCGGGAGATTCCTACGAGCAGTACTTC. Filled out from reference TRBV5-1 and TRBJ2-7, the complete variable domain reads KAGVTQTPRYLIKTRGQQVTLSCSPISGHRSVSWYQQTPGQGLQFLFEYFSETQRNKGNFPGRFSGRQFSNSRSEMNVSTLELGDSALYLCASSWGLAGDSYEQYFGPGTRLTVT.

This clone counts as medium-sized. V and J are TRBV10-1 and TRBJ1-6; possible D gene TRBD1, 6 bases. V lost 3 bases and J 7 bases, leaving 10 bases between the germline ends. The length of the CDR3 is 14 residues. The germline V gene has CDR1 WNHNN and CDR2 SYGVQD (reference sequence). The CDR3 here is CASSEGQSNSPLHF. Written as DNA, the CDR3 is TGCGCCAGCAGTGAAGGACAGTCGAATTCACCCCTCCACTTT.

V is TRBV18 and J is TRBJ2-7; 10 bases match TRBD2. V gave up 6 bases and J gave up 6 bases; unmatched junction bases: 5. CDR3 length: 13 residues. Germline values: CDR1 KGHSH, CDR2 LQKENI. The CDR3 reads CASSPAGGLEQYF. In DNA, the CDR3 is TGTGCCAGCTCTCCAGCGGGAGGGCTCGAGCAGTACTTC.

This clone was detected only a few times. The chain carries TRBV10-3 and TRBJ1-3; D perhaps matches TRBD1 (6 bases). Trimming pared 10 bases from V and 2 bases from J, leaving 12 bases between. From germline, CDR1 is ENHRY and CDR2 SYGVKD. The CDR3 runs to 13 residues. CDR3 sequence: CASSRDTGNTIYF. The CDR3 nucleotides read TGTGCCAGCAGCCGGGACACTGGAAACACCATATATTTT.

V is TRBV6-6 and J is TRBJ1-5; the D is unclear. This CDR3 spans 13 amino acids. CDR1 MNHNY and CDR2 SVGAGI come from the germline V gene (reference sequence). V dropped 8 bases and J dropped 3 bases, with 11 bases sitting between them. Here the CDR3 reads CASSDINNQPQHF. The CDR3 bases are TGTGCCAGCTCCGATATCAACAATCAGCCCCAGCATTTT.

The rearrangement uses TRBV7-2 and TRBJ1-2, with D uncertain. This CDR3 has 13 residues. The V and J ends lost 5 bases and 2 bases respectively, with 9 bases between them. Germline CDR1 and CDR2: SGHTA and FQGNSA. DNA for the CDR3: TGTGCCAGCAGCCGCCCAGCCAACTATGGCTACACCTTC. It codes for CASSRPANYGYTF. Based on the CDR3 plus reference TRBV7-2 and TRBJ1-2, the full variable domain is GAGVSQSPSNKVTEKGKDVELRCDPISGHTALYWYRQSLGQGLEFLIYFQGNSAPDKSGLPSDRFSAERTGGSVSTLTIQRTQQEDSAVYLCASSRPANYGYTFGSGTRLTVV.

The CDR3 DNA reads as TGTGCCAGCAGCGAGGGGGAGGCCGCGAACACTGAAGCTTTCTTT. It is translated as CASSEGEAANTEAFF. This chain connects TRBV6-1 to TRBJ1-1; possible D gene TRBD1, 6 bases. This CDR3 has 15 amino acids. Germline CDR1 reads MNHNS; CDR2 reads SASEGT. Trimming shortened V by 6 bases and J by 1 base, and 15 bases separated the two germline ends.

V usage is TRBV19 and J usage is TRBJ2-1; TRBD1 matches at 7 bases. Germline values: CDR1 LNHDA, CDR2 SQIVND (reference sequence). Trimming cost V 2 bases and J 4 bases; bases outside gene matches: 8. CDR3 length: 16 amino acids. Written as DNA, the CDR3 is TGTGCCAGTAGTATAACTGGGGACAGCAGATACAATGAGCAGTTCTTC. Its protein is CASSITGDSRYNEQFF.

The V gene is TRBV10-1, the J gene TRBJ2-4; D perhaps matches TRBD1 (6 bases). Germline V lookup: CDR1 WNHNN, CDR2 SYGVQD (reference sequence). The CDR3 sequence is 16 residues long. The V gene lost 2 bases and the J gene lost 3 bases, with 14 bases spanning the gap. The CDR3 protein is CASSEGGPTNKNIQYF. CDR3 nucleotides: TGCGCCAGCAGTGAGGGGGGCCCAACTAACAAAAACATTCAGTACTTC.

The chain couples TRBV13 to TRBJ1-3, with D unresolved. The CDR3 loop spans 14 amino acids. The V gene lost 3 bases and the J gene lost 4 bases, with 10 bases spanning the gap. Germline lookup yields CDR1 PRHDT and CDR2 FYEKMQ (reference sequence). The CDR3 nucleotides are TGTGCCAGCAGCTTTTTAGGTCAGGGAAACACCATATATTTT. Protein: CASSFLGQGNTIYF.

The chain carries TRBV7-6 and TRBJ2-7; unclear D gene. In germline, CDR1 is SGHVS, CDR2 FNYEAQ. The ends were cut back, 4 bases at V and 3 bases at J, with 13 bases in the middle. This CDR3 region has 14 residues. The CDR3 is CASSSSDRRYEQYF. CDR3 coding DNA: TGTGCCAGCAGCTCCTCCGACCGACGCTACGAGCAGTACTTC.

In this sample, this clone turned up once. This chain links TRBV7-6 with TRBJ2-3; 7 bases line up with TRBD1. V lost 6 bases and J lost 1; bases outside the gene matches: 7. The CDR3 runs 15 residues. CDR1 is SGHVS and CDR2 is FNYEAQ in the germline V gene. The chain's CDR3 is CASRETGSGTDTQYF. Here the CDR3 DNA reads TGTGCCAGCAGGGAGACAGGGTCGGGCACAGATACGCAGTATTTT.

The chain uses TRBV5-4 and TRBJ2-7; 7 positions match TRBD1. V gave up 4 bases and J gave up 5 bases; unmatched junction bases: 12. The CDR3 covers 15 residues. CDR1 SGHNT and CDR2 YYREEE come from the germline V gene (reference sequence). The CDR3 DNA reads as TGTGCCAGCAGCGCCCGGGACAGACAAAAACACGAGCAGTACTTC. It encodes CASSARDRQKHEQYF.

The chain couples TRBV18 to TRBJ2-7; a possible D gene is TRBD2 (6 bases). The germline gives CDR1 KGHSH, CDR2 LQKENI. V lost 3 bases and J 5 bases, leaving 11 bases between the germline ends. This CDR3 is built from 13 residues. The CDR3 nucleotides are TGTGCCAGCTCACCGGCCGGGGAGGACGAGCAGTACTTC. Amino acid sequence: CASSPAGEDEQYF.

The count of this clone is one. The chain has TRBV27 and TRBJ2-5; D gene ambiguous. The CDR3 has 15 amino acids. Per the germline V gene, CDR1 is MNHEY and CDR2 is SMNVEV (reference sequence). The V and J ends lost 8 bases and 2 bases respectively, with 18 bases between them. The CDR3 DNA follows: TGTGCCAGCGACGGAAGGGTTCTGCGGCAAGAGACCCAGTACTTC. Protein product: CASDGRVLRQETQYF.

The chain couples TRBV2 to TRBJ2-3, with D unresolved. The CDR3 covers 12 residues. Between the trimmed V and J ends, which lost 4 bases and 2 bases, there was a span of 4 bases. CDR1 and CDR2 (germline): SNHLY, FYNNEI. The CDR3 sequence: CASSVPTDTQYF. CDR3 sequence (DNA): TGTGCCAGCAGTGTCCCCACAGATACGCAGTATTTT.

The chain has TRBV4-1 and TRBJ1-6, with D hard to call. CDR3 length equals 15 residues. The germline gives CDR1 MGHRA, CDR2 YSYEKL. V was cut by 1 base and J by 7 bases, with 11 bases left in between. The CDR3 sequence is CASSQGTRWNSPLHF. CDR3 in DNA: TGCGCCAGCAGCCAAGGAACTAGATGGAATTCACCCCTCCACTTT.

The chain joins TRBV7-7 to TRBJ2-1, with D tentatively TRBD1 or TRBD2 (5 bases each). The CDR3 is 15 residues long. Trimming stripped 6 bases from V and 8 bases from J, with 20 bases between. CDR1 is SSHAT, CDR2 FNYEAQ, per germline (reference sequence). The DNA for the CDR3 is TGTGCCAGCAGTCCAACCGGGACCCTCGTCCATGAGCAGTTCTTC. It encodes CASSPTGTLVHEQFF. The full variable domain, with the rest looked up from reference TRBV7-7 and TRBJ2-1, is GAGVSQSPRYKVTKRGQDVTLRCDPISSHATLYWYQQALGQGPEFLTYFNYEAQPDKSGLPSDRFSAERPEGSISTLTIQRTEQRDSAMYRCASSPTGTLVHEQFFGPGTRLTVL.

The chain is built from TRBV2 and TRBJ2-7, with TRBD2 as a possible D gene (6 bases). V lost 8 bases and J lost 6, with 8 bases in between. The CDR3 is 10 amino acids. CDR1 and CDR2 (germline): SNHLY, FYNNEI. The CDR3 nucleotides are TGTGCCAGCCTCGGGGGCGAGCAGTACTTC. Its protein product is CASLGGEQYF.

This chain joins TRBV2 and TRBJ2-5; D might be TRBD1 or TRBD2, each matching 7 bases. Matching the DNA end better, TRBJ2-7 makes the J call doubtful. From germline, CDR1 is SNHLY and CDR2 FYNNEI. The CDR3 covers 17 residues. The CDR3 here is CASTPSEGGGLTYEQYF. CDR3 DNA: TGTGCCAGCACCCCTTCGGAGGGAGGGGGCCTCACCTACGAGCAGTACTTC.

This chain uses TRBV9 with TRBJ1-3; tentative D call: TRBD1 (6 bases). CDR1 and CDR2 from the germline V gene are SGDLS and YYNGEE. The CDR3 runs to 16 residues. Trimming pared 2 bases from V and 0 bases from J, leaving 12 bases between. For the CDR3, the DNA is TGTGCCAGCAGCGTGGGAGGGGGTCCCTCTGGAAACACCATATATTTT. This sequence encodes CASSVGGGPSGNTIYF.